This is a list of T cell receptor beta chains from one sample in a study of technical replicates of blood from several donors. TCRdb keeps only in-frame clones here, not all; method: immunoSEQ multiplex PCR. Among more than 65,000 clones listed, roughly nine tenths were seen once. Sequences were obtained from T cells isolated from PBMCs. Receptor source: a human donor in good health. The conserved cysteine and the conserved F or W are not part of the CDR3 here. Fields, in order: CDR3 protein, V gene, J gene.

CDR3 protein: AWRELAGGPSGANVLT; V gene: TRBV30; J gene: TRBJ2-6
CDR3 protein: ASSYIGGSTEAF; V gene: TRBV6-5; J gene: TRBJ1-1
CDR3 protein: ASNRGIAGGELF; V gene: TRBV19; J gene: TRBJ2-2
CDR3 protein: ASSAELGLAGNEQY; V gene: TRBV5-6; J gene: TRBJ2-7
CDR3 protein: ASSPYSFPGTSGMRSYNEQF; V gene: TRBV27; J gene: TRBJ2-1
CDR3 protein: ASSLPGLAGYNEQF; V gene: TRBV7-9; J gene: TRBJ2-1
CDR3 protein: AISESEGIEPQY; V gene: TRBV10-3; J gene: TRBJ2-3
CDR3 protein: ASSRTSGPSYEQY; V gene: TRBV28; J gene: TRBJ2-7
CDR3 protein: ASSYSPLAGSYEQY; V gene: TRBV6-5; J gene: TRBJ2-7
CDR3 protein: ASSLALANNEQF; V gene: TRBV5-1; J gene: TRBJ2-1
CDR3 protein: ASSLGQGGEAF; V gene: TRBV5-1; J gene: TRBJ1-1
CDR3 protein: ASRGQARNTEAF; V gene: TRBV19; J gene: TRBJ1-1
CDR3 protein: ASSVLETDQPQH; V gene: TRBV11-2; J gene: TRBJ1-5
CDR3 protein: ASSLTGQSYSGANVLT; V gene: TRBV7-6; J gene: TRBJ2-6
CDR3 protein: ASSGNRDSPHSGANVLT; V gene: TRBV6-1; J gene: TRBJ2-6
CDR3 protein: ASSQDRLAKNIQY; V gene: TRBV4-1; J gene: TRBJ2-4
CDR3 protein: ASSLSGGLSSYNEQF; V gene: TRBV7-3; J gene: TRBJ2-1
CDR3 protein: ASSFGYSGRDEQY; V gene: TRBV7-2; J gene: TRBJ2-7
CDR3 protein: ASSLGSVYGYT; V gene: TRBV7-9; J gene: TRBJ1-2
CDR3 protein: ASSLTTGQYNEQY; V gene: TRBV11-2; J gene: TRBJ2-7
CDR3 protein: ASSELGQGIAYEQY; V gene: TRBV6-1; J gene: TRBJ2-7
CDR3 protein: ASSGAGGDTQY; V gene: TRBV28; J gene: TRBJ2-3
CDR3 protein: ASSPSGAYNEQF; V gene: TRBV7-9; J gene: TRBJ2-1
CDR3 protein: ASSIIAGGEWLNEQF; V gene: TRBV10-2; J gene: TRBJ2-1
CDR3 protein: ASSPRCVPQH; V gene: TRBV23-1; J gene: TRBJ1-5
CDR3 protein: ASRTRQGTEKLF; V gene: TRBV5-1; J gene: TRBJ1-4
CDR3 protein: AWSDVSQGNTIY; V gene: TRBV30; J gene: TRBJ1-3
CDR3 protein: ASSVGGLAGGEQY; V gene: TRBV9; J gene: TRBJ2-7